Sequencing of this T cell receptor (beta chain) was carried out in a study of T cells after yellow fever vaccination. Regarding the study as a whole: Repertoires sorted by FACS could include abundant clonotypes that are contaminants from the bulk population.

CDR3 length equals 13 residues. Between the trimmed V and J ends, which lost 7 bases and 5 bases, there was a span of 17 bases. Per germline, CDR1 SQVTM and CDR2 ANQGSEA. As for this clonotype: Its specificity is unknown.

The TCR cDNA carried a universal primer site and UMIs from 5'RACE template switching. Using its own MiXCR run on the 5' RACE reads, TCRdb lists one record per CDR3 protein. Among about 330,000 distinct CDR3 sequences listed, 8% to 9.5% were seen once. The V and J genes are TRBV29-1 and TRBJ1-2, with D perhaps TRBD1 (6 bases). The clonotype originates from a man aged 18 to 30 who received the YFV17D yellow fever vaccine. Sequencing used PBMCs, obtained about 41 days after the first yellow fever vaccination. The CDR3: CSALSGAGYGYTF. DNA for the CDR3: TGCAGCGCCTTATCGGGGGCTGGATATGGCTACACCTTC.